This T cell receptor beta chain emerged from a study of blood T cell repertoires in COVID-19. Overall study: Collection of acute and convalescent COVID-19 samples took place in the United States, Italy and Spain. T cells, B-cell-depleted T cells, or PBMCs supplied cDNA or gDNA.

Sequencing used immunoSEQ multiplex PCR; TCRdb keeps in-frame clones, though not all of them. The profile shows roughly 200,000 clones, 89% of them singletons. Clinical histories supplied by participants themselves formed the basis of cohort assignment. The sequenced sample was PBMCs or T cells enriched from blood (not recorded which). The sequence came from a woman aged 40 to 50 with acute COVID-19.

CDR3 loop: CASSLAGSTGELFF. The CDR3 nucleotides read TGCGCCAGCAGCTTGGCCGGGAGCACCGGGGAGCTGTTTTTT. This chain uses TRBV5-1 with TRBJ2-2, with D perhaps matching TRBD2 (6 bases). The germline V and J ends were trimmed by 0 bases and 4 bases, with 7 bases remaining between them. The CDR3 length is 14 residues. CDR1 and CDR2 (germline): SGHRS, YFSETQ.